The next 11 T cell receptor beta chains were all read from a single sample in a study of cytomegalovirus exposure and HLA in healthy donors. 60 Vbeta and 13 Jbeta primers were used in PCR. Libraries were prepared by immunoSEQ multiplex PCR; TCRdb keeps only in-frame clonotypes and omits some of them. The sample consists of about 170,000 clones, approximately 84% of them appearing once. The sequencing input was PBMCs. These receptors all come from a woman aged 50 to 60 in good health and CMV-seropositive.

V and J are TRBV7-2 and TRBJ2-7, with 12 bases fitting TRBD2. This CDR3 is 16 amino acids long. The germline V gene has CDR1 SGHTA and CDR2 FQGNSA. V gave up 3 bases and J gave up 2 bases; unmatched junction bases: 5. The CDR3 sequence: CASSFGLAGQPYEQYF. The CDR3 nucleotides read TGTGCCAGCAGCTTCGGACTAGCGGGACAACCCTACGAGCAGTACTTC.

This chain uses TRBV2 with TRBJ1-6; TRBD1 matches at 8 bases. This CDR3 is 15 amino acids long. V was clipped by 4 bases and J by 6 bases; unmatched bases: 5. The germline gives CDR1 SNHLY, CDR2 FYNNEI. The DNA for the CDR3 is TGTGCCAGCAGTGGACAGGGGCCCCGTAATTCACCCCTCCACTTT. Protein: CASSGQGPRNSPLHF.

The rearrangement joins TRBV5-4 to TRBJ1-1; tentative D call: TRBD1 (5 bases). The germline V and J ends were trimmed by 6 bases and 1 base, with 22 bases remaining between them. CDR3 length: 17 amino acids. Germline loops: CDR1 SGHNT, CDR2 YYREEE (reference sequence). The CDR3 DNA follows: TGTGCCAGCACCAGCGTCAGGGTAGGGTTCTCGAACACTGAAGCTTTCTTT. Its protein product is CASTSVRVGFSNTEAFF. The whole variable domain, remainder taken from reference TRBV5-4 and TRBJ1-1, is ETGVTQSPTHLIKTRGQQVTLRCSSQSGHNTVSWYQQALGQGPQFIFQYYREEENGRGNFPPRFSGLQFPNYSSELNVNALELDDSALYLCASTSVRVGFSNTEAFFGQGTRLTVV.

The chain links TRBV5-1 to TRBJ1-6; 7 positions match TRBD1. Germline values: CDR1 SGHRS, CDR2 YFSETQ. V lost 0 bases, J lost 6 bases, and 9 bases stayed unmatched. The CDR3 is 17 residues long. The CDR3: CASSLGRTGQVNSPLHF. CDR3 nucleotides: TGCGCCAGCAGCTTGGGGAGGACAGGTCAAGTTAATTCACCCCTCCACTTT.

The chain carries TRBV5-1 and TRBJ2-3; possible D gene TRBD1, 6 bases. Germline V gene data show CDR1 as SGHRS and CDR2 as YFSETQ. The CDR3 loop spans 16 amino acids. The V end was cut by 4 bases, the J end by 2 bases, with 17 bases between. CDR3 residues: CASSDTGHPSTDTQYF. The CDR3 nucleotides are TGCGCCAGCAGCGATACGGGACATCCTTCCACAGATACGCAGTATTTT.

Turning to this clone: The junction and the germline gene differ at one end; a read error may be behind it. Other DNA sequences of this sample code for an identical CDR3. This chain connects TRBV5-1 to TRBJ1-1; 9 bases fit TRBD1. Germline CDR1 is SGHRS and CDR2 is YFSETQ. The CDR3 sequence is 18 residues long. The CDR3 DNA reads TGCGCCAGCAGCTTGCGTGCACAGGGGGCAGGTGATAACACCGAAGCTTTCTTT. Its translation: CASSLRAQGAGDNTEAFF.

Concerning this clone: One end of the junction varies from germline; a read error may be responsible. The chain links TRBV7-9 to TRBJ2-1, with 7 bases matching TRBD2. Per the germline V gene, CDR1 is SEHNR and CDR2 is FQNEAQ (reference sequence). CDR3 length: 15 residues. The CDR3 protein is CSSSLPSGGGDEQFF. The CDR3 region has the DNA TGTTCCAGCAGCTTACCCTCGGGGGGAGGCGATGAGCAGTTCTTC.

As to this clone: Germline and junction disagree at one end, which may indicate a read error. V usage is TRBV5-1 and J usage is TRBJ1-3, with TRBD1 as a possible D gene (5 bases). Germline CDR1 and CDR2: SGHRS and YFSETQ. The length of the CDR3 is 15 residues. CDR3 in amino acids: CASSLETASGDTIYF. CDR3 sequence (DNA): TGCGCCAGCAGCTTGGAGACAGCCTCTGGAGACACCATATATTTT.

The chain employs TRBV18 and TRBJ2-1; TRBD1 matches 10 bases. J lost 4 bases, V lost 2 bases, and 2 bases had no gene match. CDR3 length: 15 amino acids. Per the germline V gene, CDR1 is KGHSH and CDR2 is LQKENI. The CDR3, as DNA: TGTGCCAGCTCACCAGACAGGGGGCAATACAATGAGCAGTTCTTC. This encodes CASSPDRGQYNEQFF.

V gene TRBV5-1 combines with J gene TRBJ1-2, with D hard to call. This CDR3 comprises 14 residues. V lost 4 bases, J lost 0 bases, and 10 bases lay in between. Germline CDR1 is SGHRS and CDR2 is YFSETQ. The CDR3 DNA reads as TGCGCCAGCAGCGGAGGGCCGTCTAACTATGGCTACACCTTC. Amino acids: CASSGGPSNYGYTF.

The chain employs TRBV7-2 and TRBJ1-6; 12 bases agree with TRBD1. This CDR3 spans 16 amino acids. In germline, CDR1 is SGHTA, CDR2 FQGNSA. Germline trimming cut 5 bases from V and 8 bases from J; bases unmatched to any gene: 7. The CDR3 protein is CASSARDRGLDSPLHF. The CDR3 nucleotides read TGTGCCAGCAGCGCTCGGGACAGGGGGCTTGATTCACCCCTCCACTTT.